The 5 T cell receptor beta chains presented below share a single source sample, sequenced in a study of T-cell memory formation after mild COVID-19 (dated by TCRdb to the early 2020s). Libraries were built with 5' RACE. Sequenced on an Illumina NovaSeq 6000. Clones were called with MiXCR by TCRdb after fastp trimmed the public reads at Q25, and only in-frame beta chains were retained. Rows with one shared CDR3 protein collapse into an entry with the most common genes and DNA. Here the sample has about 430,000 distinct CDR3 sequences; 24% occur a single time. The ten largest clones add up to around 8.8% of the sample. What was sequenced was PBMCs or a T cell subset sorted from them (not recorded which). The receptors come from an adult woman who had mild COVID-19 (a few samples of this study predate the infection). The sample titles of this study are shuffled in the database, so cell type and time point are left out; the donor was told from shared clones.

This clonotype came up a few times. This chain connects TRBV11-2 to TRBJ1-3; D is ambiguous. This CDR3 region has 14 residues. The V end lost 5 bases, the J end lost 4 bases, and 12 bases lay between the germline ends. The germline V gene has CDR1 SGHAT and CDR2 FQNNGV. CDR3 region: CASSQEASGNTIYF. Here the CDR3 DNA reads TGTGCCAGCAGCCAAGAGGCTTCGGGAAACACCATATATTTT.

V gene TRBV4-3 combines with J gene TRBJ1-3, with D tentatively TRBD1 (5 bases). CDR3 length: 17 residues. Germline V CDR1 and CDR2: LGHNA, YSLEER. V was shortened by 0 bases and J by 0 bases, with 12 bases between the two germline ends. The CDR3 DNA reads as TGCGCCAGCAGCCAAGATAACAGGCCGAGCTCTGGAAACACCATATATTTT. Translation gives CASSQDNRPSSGNTIYF.

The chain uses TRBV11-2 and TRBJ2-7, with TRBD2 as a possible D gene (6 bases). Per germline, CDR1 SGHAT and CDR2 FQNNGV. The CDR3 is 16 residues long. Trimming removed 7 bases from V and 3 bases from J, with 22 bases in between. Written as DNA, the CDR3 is TGTGCCAGCACGAGACCGGGACTCCCCCCCTACTACGAGCAGTACTTC. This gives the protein CASTRPGLPPYYEQYF.

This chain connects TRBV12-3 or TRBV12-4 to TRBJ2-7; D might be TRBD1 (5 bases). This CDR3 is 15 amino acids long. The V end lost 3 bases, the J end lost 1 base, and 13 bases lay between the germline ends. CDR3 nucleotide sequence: TGTGCCAGCAGTTTGGTTTGGGGCAGATCCTACGAGCAGTACTTC. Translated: CASSLVWGRSYEQYF.

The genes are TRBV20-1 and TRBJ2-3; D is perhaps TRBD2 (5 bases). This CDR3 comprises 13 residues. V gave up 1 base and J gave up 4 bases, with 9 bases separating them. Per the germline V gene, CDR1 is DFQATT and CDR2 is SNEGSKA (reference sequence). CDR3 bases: TGCAGTGCTAGAGCGGGAAGGTCAGATACGCAGTATTTT. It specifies CSARAGRSDTQYF.